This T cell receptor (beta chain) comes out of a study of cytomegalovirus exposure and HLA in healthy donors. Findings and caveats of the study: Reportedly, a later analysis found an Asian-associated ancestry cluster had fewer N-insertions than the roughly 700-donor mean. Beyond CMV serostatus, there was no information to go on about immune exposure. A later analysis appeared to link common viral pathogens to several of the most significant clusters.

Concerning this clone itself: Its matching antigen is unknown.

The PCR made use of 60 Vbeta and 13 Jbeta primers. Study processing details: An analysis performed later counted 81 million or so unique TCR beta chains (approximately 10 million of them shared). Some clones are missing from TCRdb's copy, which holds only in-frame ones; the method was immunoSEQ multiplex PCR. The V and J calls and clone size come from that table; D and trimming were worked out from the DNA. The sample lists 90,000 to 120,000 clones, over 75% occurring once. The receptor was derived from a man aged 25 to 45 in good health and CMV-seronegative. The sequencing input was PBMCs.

CDR3: CASSPRGQGTHEQYF. The DNA for the CDR3 is TGTGCCAGCTCGCCCCGGGGACAGGGGACCCACGAGCAGTACTTC. This rearrangement joins TRBV18 to TRBJ2-7; 10 bases align to TRBD1. V lost 6 bases and J lost 5; bases outside the gene matches: 10. This CDR3 has 15 amino acids. CDR1 KGHSH and CDR2 LQKENI come from the germline V gene.